The entry below describes one TCR beta chain. Its binding antigen is unknown. No base quality values were provided; no much bigger clone lies one nucleotide off. Healthy HIV-negative adults with no recently reported acute infections or vaccinations were included as donors. All donors were Caucasian adults living in Nashville, Tennessee, USA. CD4+ T cells were enriched by magnetic negative selection; naive cells were then positively selected on CD45RA, and the negative fraction formed the memory subset. Blood was collected by leukapheresis, and PBMCs were isolated by Ficoll-Histopaque density gradient centrifugation and then cryopreserved in liquid nitrogen vapor phase. Analytical flow cytometry was used to check the purity and quantity of every magnetically sorted T cell population. Genomic DNA was isolated from each sorted fraction and quantified by UV absorbance on a Nanodrop 2000c. The data are from a study of shared clonotypes between healthy human individuals (dated by TCRdb to 2019 to 2021). With respect to the entire study: A couple of women and a few men aged 18 to 49 years were included in the cohort. To increase sequencing depth and limit assay-specific biases, different laboratories used diverse techniques to prepare libraries and sequence TCR repertoires. To estimate repertoire size and how much clonotypes are shared between individuals, the study performed deep sequencing of blood TCR repertoires from a few healthy adults. For each donor, CD4 naive and CD4 memory were each given three plates, CD8 naive was given two plates, and CD8 memory was given one plate. Leukapheresis yielded between about 0.94 and 8.9 billion PBMCs per donor.

What the work shows at the level of the full study, not this receptor alone: Even with the large sequencing depth, rarefaction of the sorted-subset datasets indicated that sequencing was incomplete. Pairwise subsampling indicated that sequencing depth was expected to affect the degree of clonotype sharing among donors. Naive subsets generally had larger estimated clonotype richness than memory subsets. Sharing across several donors was observed for approximately 5% of naive CD4, 3% to 3.5% of naive CD8, around 2.5% of memory CD4, and around 0.4% of memory CD8 clonotypes. The small number of donors limited the genetic and exposure-history diversity represented. Compared with non-shared clonotypes, clonotypes shared by all four sorted-subset donors had higher generation probabilities. Sampling was restricted to blood, and TCR repertoires in tissues likely differ from the TCR repertoires found in blood.

Using the deep immunoSEQ assay, multiplex PCR amplified TCR CDR3 regions from genomic DNA. Extracted genomic DNA from each cell subset was distributed evenly across all wells of several immunoSEQ 96-well plates, and each plate was treated as a replicate. Each replicate PCR for sorted subsets received 150 to 250 ng genomic DNA, equal to 28,000 or so T cell genomes. Purified libraries were measured with a Qubit 3.0 fluorometer, size-checked on a Bioanalyzer 2100, and measured again with the KAPA Library Quantification kit. Each immunoSEQ 96-well plate was sequenced on its own single-read 150-cycle Illumina NextSeq 550 flow cell. Per the source publication's procedure: Because only junctional sequences without quality scores were contained in the immunoSEQ output, filtering matching that applied to full-length reads could not be performed. Sequences were annotated with PyIR, a Python wrapper for IgBLAST v1.9, and V/J genes and CDR3 were assigned using IMGT germline references. Reads were removed for weak V/J assignments (E-value above 1e-6), missing CDR3, stop codons, out-of-frame junctions, or ambiguous translated residues. V3J clonotypes were defined as sequences sharing an identical inferred V gene, J gene, and CDR3 amino acid sequence. The percentage overlap between two repertoires was calculated by dividing the number of shared unique clonotypes by the size of the smaller repertoire. RTK rarefaction, the Chao1 estimator, and Recon v2.1 estimates of unobserved clonotypes were used to assess repertoire richness. OLGA was used to compute generation probabilities for all TCRbeta clonotypes that the gDNA method yielded from a handful of donors. This immuneACCESS table, as held by TCRdb, lists in-frame sequences with V and J called but not all clones. Of the missing ones, under half trace to an unresolved V gene in checked studies; the others have no known cause. For V, J and clone size, that table is used; D and trimming come from the DNA. The sample profile shows 2.3 million or so clones; over 90% of them were found once. 0.39% of the sample lies in the top ten.

Sequencing was performed on naive CD4+ T cells from PBMCs. Sample cell subset or site, as interpreted from the label and publication: CD45RA+ positively selected. The sequence was collected from a young man in good health. Some clones in this sample may be carry-over from other donors' samples.

The CDR3 is CASSHGTGSSEQYF. The nucleotide sequence reads as follows: TGTGCCAGCAGCCACGGGACAGGGTCGTCCGAGCAGTACTTC. Rearrangement joined TRBV11-2 to TRBJ2-7; 9 central nucleotides agree with TRBD1. Trimming takes 5 bases off V and 6 bases off J; junction bases not matched to a gene: 8. The germline V gene gives CDR1 as SGHAT and CDR2 as FQNNGV. From the cysteine through the phenylalanine, the CDR3 covers 14 amino acids. Just the 42-base CDR3 DNA is kept, in frame starting at base 1. Extended through the reference TRBV11-2 and TRBJ2-7 proteins, this CDR3 yields the full variable domain: EAGVAQSPRYKIIEKRQSVAFWCNPISGHATLYWYQQILGQGPKLLIQFQNNGVVDDSQLPKDRFSAERLKGVDSTLKIQPAKLEDSAVYLCASSHGTGSSEQYFGPGTRLTVT.